One sample yielded the 2 T cell receptor beta chains listed below, sequenced in a study of shared clonotypes between healthy human individuals. Naive CD8 isolation took CD45RO-negative cells positively selected for CCR7 and excluded terminally differentiated effector memory CD45RA+ cells. The table came from immunoSEQ multiplex PCR; TCRdb's copy has only in-frame clones and leaves some out. The sample carries millions of clones, just under 95% recorded once. Sequenced input: naive CD8+ T cells sorted from blood. Source of these receptors: a man between 18 and 29 years old in good health.

This CDR3 reads CASSGGRETGETTMQLPTDTQYF. The CDR3 DNA sequence: TGCGCCAGCAGTGGGGGAAGGGAAACGGGAGAGACCACGATGCAGCTTCCCACAGATACGCAGTATTTT. The rearrangement uses TRBV10-2 and TRBJ2-3; D is perhaps TRBD2 (6 bases). The V gene's germline CDR1 is WSHSY and CDR2 SAAADI. Trimming removed 4 bases from V and 2 bases from J, with 37 bases in between. This CDR3 spans 23 amino acids.

The J gene is TRBJ1-5, the V gene TRBV28, with D perhaps matching TRBD1 (5 bases). V was cut by 7 bases and J by 5 bases, with 15 bases left in between. The CDR3 extends over 14 amino acids. Per the germline V gene, CDR1 is MDHEN and CDR2 is SYDVKM. The CDR3 spells CASMGRSGYQPQHF. For the CDR3, the DNA is TGTGCCAGCATGGGACGGTCGGGGTATCAGCCCCAGCATTTT.